These T cell receptor beta chains were read from a single sample in a study of T cell repertoires and HLA-DP antigens. Produced via immunoSEQ multiplex PCR; TCRdb's table is partial and in-frame only. This table has over 60,000 clones, 80% appearing once. For these TCRs, the target antigens are not known. Material for sequencing was CD4+ T cells from PBMCs. Source of these receptors: a man in his sixties in good health and CMV-seronegative. Both conserved end residues are part of each CDR3. D genes are given only for firm matches. Not every row has a clone size; where given, it reads once, few, many or a size class.

D gene	V gene	J gene	clone size	CDR3 protein	CDR3 DNA
NA	TRBV10-3	TRBJ2-5	NA	CATTHPGRGETQYF	TGTGCCACGACCCACCCCGGACGGGGAGAGACCCAGTACTTC
NA	TRBV5-7	TRBJ1-1	NA	CASSLVWTTNTEAFF	TGTGCCAGCAGCTTGGTGTGGACAACGAACACTGAAGCTTTCTTT
NA	TRBV10-3	TRBJ1-2	NA	CAISESYRESYTF	TGTGCCATCAGTGAGTCGTACAGGGAGTCCTACACCTTC
NA	TRBV5-1	TRBJ2-3	few	CASREGTDPSTDTQYF	TGCGCCAGCCGAGAAGGAACCGACCCGTCCACAGATACGCAGTATTTT
NA	TRBV11-2	TRBJ2-3	once	CASSLVGGSRTDTQYF	TGTGCCAGCAGCTTAGTCGGGGGTAGTCGCACAGATACGCAGTATTTT
NA	TRBV5-1	TRBJ2-1	NA	CASSRDTTYNEQFF	TGCGCCAGCAGCCGGGACACAACCTACAATGAGCAGTTCTTC
NA	TRBV5-1	TRBJ2-3	once	CASGRDGTDTQYF	TGCGCCAGCGGCCGAGATGGCACAGATACGCAGTATTTT
NA	TRBV5-4	TRBJ1-1	once	CASSLAKGRGTEAFF	TGTGCCAGCAGCTTGGCGAAGGGAAGGGGCACTGAAGCTTTCTTT
NA	TRBV29-1	TRBJ2-7	NA	CSVARNRDEQYF	TGCAGCGTTGCACGAAATAGGGACGAGCAGTACTTC
NA	TRBV7-9	TRBJ2-5	NA	CASSTGVAETQYF	TGTGCCAGCAGCACGGGGGTTGCAGAGACCCAGTACTTC
NA	TRBV2	TRBJ1-2	few	CASSVPPNGYTF	TGTGCCAGCAGCGTACCCCCAAATGGCTACACCTTC
NA	TRBV19	TRBJ2-2	NA	CASSMGYTGELFF	TGTGCCAGTAGTATGGGTTACACCGGGGAGCTGTTTTTT
TRBD1	TRBV11-2	TRBJ2-1	NA	CASSLADRGSNEQFF	TGTGCCAGCAGCTTAGCGGACAGGGGGTCCAATGAGCAGTTCTTC
NA	TRBV7-9	TRBJ2-7	NA	CASSGTSVREQYF	TGTGCCAGCAGCGGGACGTCGGTTCGGGAGCAGTACTTC
TRBD2	TRBV7-2	TRBJ2-7	many	CASGPQGGGAYEQYF	TGTGCCAGCGGGCCCCAAGGCGGGGGGGCCTACGAGCAGTACTTC
TRBD2	TRBV7-3	TRBJ2-1	NA	CASSSSGNNEQFF	TGTGCCAGCAGCTCAAGCGGGAACAATGAGCAGTTCTTC
NA	TRBV7-2	TRBJ1-1	NA	CASSLRAGTVNTEAFF	TGTGCCAGCAGCTTACGGGCAGGTACTGTGAACACTGAAGCTTTCTTT
TRBD2	TRBV11-2	TRBJ2-3	NA	CASSSGLEGKYF	TGTGCCAGCAGCTCAGGACTAGAAGGGAAGTATTTT
NA	TRBV7-2	TRBJ1-4	once	CASSLVPEGKLFF	TGTGCCAGCAGCTTAGTCCCCGAGGGAAAACTGTTTTTT
NA	TRBV7-8	TRBJ1-1	few	CASSPTLTGNTEAFF	TGTGCCAGCAGCCCGACCCTTACAGGGAACACTGAAGCTTTCTTT
NA	TRBV5-6	TRBJ1-1	NA	CASSLLWERVNTEAFF	TGTGCCAGCAGCTTGCTTTGGGAGAGGGTGAACACTGAAGCTTTCTTT
NA	TRBV19	TRBJ1-5	NA	CASSRAPGRLSNQPQHF	TGTGCCAGTAGTAGGGCCCCCGGGCGGCTTAGCAATCAGCCCCAGCATTTT
NA	TRBV11-2	TRBJ2-2	NA	CATSGSGSGELFF	TGTGCCACCTCCGGATCGGGCTCCGGGGAGCTGTTTTTT
NA	TRBV19	TRBJ2-2	NA	CASSLMFGANTGELFF	TGTGCCAGTAGTCTAATGTTTGGGGCGAACACCGGGGAGCTGTTTTTT
NA	TRBV10-3	TRBJ2-7	NA	CAISYSAHEQYF	TGTGCCATCAGTTACTCGGCCCACGAGCAGTACTTC
NA	TRBV5-1	TRBJ1-5	NA	CASSSDSNSNQPQHF	TGCGCCAGCAGCTCGGACAGTAATAGCAATCAGCCCCAGCATTTT
NA	TRBV19	TRBJ2-2	once	CASSDSIIGELFF	TGTGCCAGTTCGGACAGTATCATCGGGGAGCTGTTTTTT
NA	TRBV6-5	TRBJ1-2	NA	CASSYRRANYGYTF	TGTGCCAGCAGTTACCGCAGGGCGAACTATGGCTACACCTTC
TRBD2	TRBV14	TRBJ2-3	few	CASTPLAEKSNGTQYF	TGTGCCAGCACCCCACTAGCGGAGAAGAGCAATGGTACGCAGTATTTT
NA	TRBV28	TRBJ1-6	NA	CASSTRTNNSPLHF	TGTGCCAGCAGTACTCGGACAAATAATTCACCCCTCCACTTT
NA	TRBV2	TRBJ2-4	few	CASSPDGAKNIQYF	TGTGCCAGCAGTCCGGACGGAGCCAAAAACATTCAGTACTTC
TRBD1	TRBV7-6	TRBJ1-2	few	CASSREQGALNTNYGYTF	TGTGCCAGCAGTCGGGAACAGGGGGCCCTAAATACTAACTATGGCTACACCTTC
NA	TRBV7-9	TRBJ2-1	NA	CASSLEGPFNEQFF	TGTGCCAGCAGCTTAGAGGGTCCATTCAATGAGCAGTTCTTC
NA	TRBV30	TRBJ1-2	NA	CAWSVEANYGYTF	TGTGCCTGGAGTGTAGAAGCAAACTATGGCTACACCTTC
TRBD1	TRBV29-1	TRBJ1-2	NA	CSVYRGRNYGYTF	TGCAGCGTATACAGGGGCCGCAACTATGGCTACACCTTC
NA	TRBV5-1	TRBJ1-4	NA	CASSLGELGNEKLFF	TGCGCCAGCAGCTTGGGGGAACTGGGGAATGAAAAACTGTTTTTT
TRBD1	TRBV7-9	TRBJ1-1	NA	CASRRQGLNTEAFF	TGTGCCAGCAGAAGACAGGGTTTGAACACTGAAGCTTTCTTT
TRBD2	TRBV4-3	TRBJ2-7	few	CASSQDLGGGPAYEQYF	TGCGCCAGCAGCCAAGATCTCGGCGGGGGGCCCGCCTACGAGCAGTACTTC
TRBD2	TRBV4-1	TRBJ2-1	few	CASSRSTSGRPYNEQFF	TGCGCCAGCAGCCGGTCGACTAGCGGGAGGCCCTACAATGAGCAGTTCTTC
NA	TRBV4-2	TRBJ2-3	NA	CASSQDWGTDTQYF	TGTGCCAGCAGCCAAGATTGGGGCACAGATACGCAGTATTTT
TRBD1	TRBV5-1	TRBJ2-7	NA	CASSLRGRSYEQYF	TGCGCCAGCAGCTTAAGGGGGCGCAGCTACGAGCAGTACTTC
NA	TRBV4-3	TRBJ2-2	NA	CASSPLARPATGELFF	TGCGCCAGCAGCCCACTTGCCCGGCCGGCTACCGGGGAGCTGTTTTTT
NA	TRBV19	TRBJ2-5	NA	CASSKRALRAVETQYF	TGTGCCAGTAGTAAGAGGGCTCTCCGCGCGGTGGAGACCCAGTACTTC
TRBD2	TRBV11-2	TRBJ2-1	NA	CASSFRGLRYNEQFF	TGTGCCAGCAGCTTTCGGGGACTACGATACAATGAGCAGTTCTTC
NA	TRBV5-4	TRBJ1-1	NA	CASSQDSSEAFF	TGTGCCAGCAGCCAAGATAGCTCTGAAGCTTTCTTT
TRBD2	TRBV9	TRBJ2-3	NA	CASSPSGGLTDTQYF	TGTGCCAGCAGTCCCTCGGGAGGTCTCACAGATACGCAGTATTTT
TRBD1	TRBV11-3	TRBJ2-1	few	CASSLGQSPGDEQFF	TGTGCCAGCAGCTTGGGACAGAGCCCCGGGGATGAGCAGTTCTTC
NA	TRBV6-5	TRBJ2-7	few	CASISKGNAYEQYF	TGTGCCAGCATCTCAAAGGGGAATGCCTACGAGCAGTACTTC
TRBD2	TRBV28	TRBJ2-3	once	CASSLRTSGGPSTDTQYF	TGTGCCAGCAGCCTCCGGACTAGCGGGGGGCCCTCCACAGATACGCAGTATTTT
NA	TRBV9	TRBJ1-5	NA	CASSVEGGMGGWPQHF	TGTGCCAGCAGCGTAGAGGGAGGGATGGGAGGTTGGCCCCAGCATTTT
NA	TRBV11-2	TRBJ2-5	NA	CASSLDRQETQYF	TGTGCCAGCAGCTTAGACAGGCAAGAGACCCAGTACTTC
NA	TRBV7-2	TRBJ2-5	NA	CASSLTRETQYF	TGTGCCAGCAGCCTGACTAGGGAGACCCAGTACTTC